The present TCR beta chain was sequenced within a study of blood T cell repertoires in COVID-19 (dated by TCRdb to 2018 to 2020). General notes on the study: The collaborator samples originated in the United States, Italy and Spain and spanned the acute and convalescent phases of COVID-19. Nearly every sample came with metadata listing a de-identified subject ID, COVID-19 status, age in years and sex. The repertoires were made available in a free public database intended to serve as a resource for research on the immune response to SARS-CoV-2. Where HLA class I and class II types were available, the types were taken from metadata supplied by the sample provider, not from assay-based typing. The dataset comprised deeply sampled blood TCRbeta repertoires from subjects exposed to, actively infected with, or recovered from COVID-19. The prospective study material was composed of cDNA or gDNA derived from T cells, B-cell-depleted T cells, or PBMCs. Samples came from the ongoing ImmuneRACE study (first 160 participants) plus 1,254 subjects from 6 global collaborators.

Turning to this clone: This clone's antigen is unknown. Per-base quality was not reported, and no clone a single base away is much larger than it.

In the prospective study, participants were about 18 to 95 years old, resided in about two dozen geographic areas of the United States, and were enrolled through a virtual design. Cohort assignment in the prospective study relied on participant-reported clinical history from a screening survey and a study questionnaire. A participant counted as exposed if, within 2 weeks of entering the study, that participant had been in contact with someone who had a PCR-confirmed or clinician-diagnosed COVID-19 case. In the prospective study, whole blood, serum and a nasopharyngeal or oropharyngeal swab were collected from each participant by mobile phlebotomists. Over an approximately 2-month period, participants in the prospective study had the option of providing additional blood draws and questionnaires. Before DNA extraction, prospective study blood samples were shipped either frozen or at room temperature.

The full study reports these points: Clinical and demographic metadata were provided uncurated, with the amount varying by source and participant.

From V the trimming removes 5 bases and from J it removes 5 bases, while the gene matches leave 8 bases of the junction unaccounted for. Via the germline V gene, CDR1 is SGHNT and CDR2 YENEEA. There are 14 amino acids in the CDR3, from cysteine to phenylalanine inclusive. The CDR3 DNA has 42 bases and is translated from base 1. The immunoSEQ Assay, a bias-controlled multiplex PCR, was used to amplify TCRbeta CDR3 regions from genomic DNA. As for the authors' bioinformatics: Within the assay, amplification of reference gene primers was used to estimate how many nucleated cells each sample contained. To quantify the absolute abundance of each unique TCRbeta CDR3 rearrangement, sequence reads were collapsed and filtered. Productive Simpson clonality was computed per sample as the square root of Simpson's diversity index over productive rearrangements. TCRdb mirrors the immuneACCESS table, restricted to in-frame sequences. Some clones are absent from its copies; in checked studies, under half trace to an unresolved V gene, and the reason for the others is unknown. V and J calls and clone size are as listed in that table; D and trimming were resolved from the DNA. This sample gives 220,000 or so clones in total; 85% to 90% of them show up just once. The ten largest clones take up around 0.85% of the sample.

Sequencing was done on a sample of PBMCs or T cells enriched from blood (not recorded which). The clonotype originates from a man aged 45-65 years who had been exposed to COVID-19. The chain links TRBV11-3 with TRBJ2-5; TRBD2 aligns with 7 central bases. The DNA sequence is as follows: TGTGCCAGCAGCCCTGGGGGGGACCGGGAGACCCAGTACTTC. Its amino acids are CASSPGGDRETQYF.